Listed below are T cell receptor beta chains from one sample, sequenced in a study of blood T cells in healthy people across ages. Each CDR3 protein is one row after TCRdb ran MiXCR on the 5' RACE reads. The table has around 2 million distinct CDR3 sequences, 39% seen once. Sequenced: blood. The receptors were sampled from a human donor in good health. CDR3s include the opening cysteine and the closing phenylalanine or tryptophan. D genes are given only for firm matches. Clone size, where shown, is once, few, many, or a class for clones that have expanded.

DNA: TGTGCCAGCAGCGACATAGGAGATACGCAGTATTTT; CDR3: CASSDIGDTQYF; J: TRBJ2-3; size: -; V: TRBV7-3; D: -
DNA: TGCGCCAGCGGCCAAAAGGTAGATCGTACAGATACGCAGTATTTT; CDR3: CASGQKVDRTDTQYF; J: TRBJ2-3; size: -; V: TRBV4-3; D: -
DNA: TGCGCCAGCAGTCCTGGACCGAACGATTTCACAGATACGCAGTATTTT; CDR3: CASSPGPNDFTDTQYF; J: TRBJ2-3; size: once; V: TRBV5-1; D: -
DNA: TGCAGCGGTGGTGTGACAGCCACAGATACGCAGTATTTT; CDR3: CSGGVTATDTQYF; J: TRBJ2-3; size: -; V: TRBV29-1; D: -
DNA: TGTGCCAGCAGCAAAATAAGGCGGGGGGAGGTCAATGAGCAGTTCTTC; CDR3: CASSKIRRGEVNEQFF; J: TRBJ2-1; size: -; V: TRBV21-1; D: -
DNA: TGTGCCACCAGCAGTTTCGAGGGGTTGGGGGAGACCCAGTACTTC; CDR3: CATSSFEGLGETQYF; J: TRBJ2-5; size: -; V: TRBV15; D: -
DNA: TGTGCCAGCAGCGTAGGGGTGGGGGGTTACAATGAGCAGTTCTTC; CDR3: CASSVGVGGYNEQFF; J: TRBJ2-1; size: -; V: TRBV9; D: -
DNA: TGTGCCATCAGTGAGGACAGGAGCTCCTATAATTCACCCCTCCACTTT; CDR3: CAISEDRSSYNSPLHF; J: TRBJ1-6; size: -; V: TRBV10-3; D: -
DNA: TGTGCCAGTAGTTTAAATGGTGTGTGGTTCCACGAGCAGTACTTC; CDR3: CASSLNGVWFHEQYF; J: TRBJ2-7; size: -; V: TRBV27; D: -
DNA: TGTGCCAGCAGGGAAGCGGGGCGGTACACAGATACGCAGTATTTT; CDR3: CASREAGRYTDTQYF; J: TRBJ2-3; size: -; V: TRBV2; D: TRBD2
DNA: TGTGCCAGCAGCCCACTTGGCTCCCGGGCGCAGTATTTT; CDR3: CASSPLGSRAQYF; J: TRBJ2-3; size: few; V: TRBV7-8; D: -
DNA: TGTGCCAGCAGCTTGGTTGCTCAGACGATCGAAGCTTTCTTT; CDR3: CASSLVAQTIEAFF; J: TRBJ1-1; size: -; V: TRBV5-5; D: -
DNA: TGCAGCGTTGAAGATCGAGCACGGAGCTCCTACGAGCAGTACTTC; CDR3: CSVEDRARSSYEQYF; J: TRBJ2-7; size: -; V: TRBV29-1; D: -
DNA: TGCAGTGCCCCGAGGACAGGGGAAGAGACCCAGTACTTC; CDR3: CSAPRTGEETQYF; J: TRBJ2-5; size: few; V: TRBV20-1; D: TRBD1
DNA: TGTGCCAGCAGCCCCGGACAGTTGGTTAACTATGGCTACACCTTC; CDR3: CASSPGQLVNYGYTF; J: TRBJ1-2; size: once; V: TRBV7-9; D: -
DNA: TGCAGTGCACCCGCTCCCCCGGGGGGCACAGATACGCAGTATTTT; CDR3: CSAPAPPGGTDTQYF; J: TRBJ2-3; size: few; V: TRBV20-1; D: -
DNA: TGCAGCGTGGGGTATAGGGGCGGAGAGACCCAGTACTTC; CDR3: CSVGYRGGETQYF; J: TRBJ2-5; size: -; V: TRBV29-1; D: -
DNA: TGTGCCAGCAGCGTACCAACCACAGGGGTAGAGACCCAGTACTTC; CDR3: CASSVPTTGVETQYF; J: TRBJ2-5; size: few; V: TRBV9; D: TRBD1
DNA: TGTGCCAGCCAATTCCAACCTAATGAAAAACTGTTTTTT; CDR3: CASQFQPNEKLFF; J: TRBJ1-4; size: -; V: TRBV13; D: -
DNA: TGCGCCGGCAGCCAACTTTCGGACAGTTCCTACGAGCAGTACTTC; CDR3: CAGSQLSDSSYEQYF; J: TRBJ2-7; size: once; V: TRBV4-1; D: -
DNA: TGTGCCAGCAGCCTAGAGTCGGAACTCTACGAGCAGTACTTC; CDR3: CASSLESELYEQYF; J: TRBJ2-7; size: few; V: TRBV7-8; D: -
DNA: TGTGCCAGCACCCCTACCCTCAACTATGGCTACACCTTC; CDR3: CASTPTLNYGYTF; J: TRBJ1-2; size: few; V: TRBV12-3/TRBV12-4; D: -
DNA: TGCAGTGGCGAGAGAGGGGCGGCTCAGCCCCAGCATTTT; CDR3: CSGERGAAQPQHF; J: TRBJ1-5; size: -; V: TRBV20-1; D: -
DNA: TGTGCCACAAGGGGGGGGGCGTTCTACGAGCAGTACTTC; CDR3: CATRGGAFYEQYF; J: TRBJ2-7; size: few; V: TRBV10-3; D: -
DNA: TGTGCCAGCAATTTAGGGACAGGGGGCTCCGAGCAGTACTTC; CDR3: CASNLGTGGSEQYF; J: TRBJ2-7; size: -; V: TRBV14; D: TRBD1
DNA: TGTGCCAGCAGCGCCCAGGACAGCTCTGGAAACACCATATATTTT; CDR3: CASSAQDSSGNTIYF; J: TRBJ1-3; size: -; V: TRBV9; D: -
DNA: TGTGCCAGCAGCCAAGTTGGTACGGACTTTGGAGTTAAGACTTTCTTT; CDR3: CASSQVGTDFGVKTFF; J: TRBJ1-1; size: -; V: TRBV4-2; D: -
DNA: TGTGCCAGCAGTTTGATAGCGGGGGGTTTCAACGCCTACGAGCAGTACTTC; CDR3: CASSLIAGGFNAYEQYF; J: TRBJ2-7; size: -; V: TRBV28; D: TRBD2
DNA: TGTGCCAGCAGTGTCCTAGGGGAGAGATATGGCTACACCTTC; CDR3: CASSVLGERYGYTF; J: TRBJ1-2; size: -; V: TRBV2; D: -
DNA: TGTGCCAGCAGTACTCTAGTGGATGGCTACACCTTC; CDR3: CASSTLVDGYTF; J: TRBJ1-2; size: few; V: TRBV28; D: -
DNA: TGCGCCAGCAGCCAAGCGGCACAGTCCTACGAGCAGTACTTC; CDR3: CASSQAAQSYEQYF; J: TRBJ2-7; size: few; V: TRBV4-1; D: -
DNA: TGTGCCAGCAGTTTAGGGGCCCCTGGGGGCTACACCTTC; CDR3: CASSLGAPGGYTF; J: TRBJ1-2; size: -; V: TRBV12-3/TRBV12-4; D: -
DNA: TGCAGTGCTAGACTCGGTGAGGTTCAGTATTTT; CDR3: CSARLGEVQYF; J: TRBJ2-3; size: -; V: TRBV20-1; D: -
DNA: TGCAGTGCTAGCAGACTAGCGGGGGCTTACGAGCAGTACTTC; CDR3: CSASRLAGAYEQYF; J: TRBJ2-7; size: -; V: TRBV20-1; D: TRBD2
DNA: TGTGCCAGCAGCCCATACCCCAGCGATCAGCCCCAGCATTTT; CDR3: CASSPYPSDQPQHF; J: TRBJ1-5; size: -; V: TRBV7-2; D: -
DNA: TGCGCCAGCAGCACGGGACAGGGGGGCGCGATTGAAGCTTTCTTT; CDR3: CASSTGQGGAIEAFF; J: TRBJ1-1; size: -; V: TRBV5-1; D: TRBD1
DNA: TGTGCCAGCAGCGTAGGCGGGGAGTATTACAATGAGCAGTTCTTC; CDR3: CASSVGGEYYNEQFF; J: TRBJ2-1; size: once; V: TRBV9; D: -
DNA: TGCAGCGTCCAACCAAGGACCTTTGACAGGGAGGATGGCTACACCTTC; CDR3: CSVQPRTFDREDGYTF; J: TRBJ1-2; size: -; V: TRBV29-1; D: TRBD1
DNA: TGCAGCGTTTTTAGCGGTGAGCAGTTCTTC; CDR3: CSVFSGEQFF; J: TRBJ2-1; size: -; V: TRBV29-1; D: -
DNA: TGTGCCATCAGTCCCCTTAGCGGGGGGAATTCCTACGAGCAGTACTTC; CDR3: CAISPLSGGNSYEQYF; J: TRBJ2-7; size: -; V: TRBV10-3; D: TRBD2
DNA: TGTGCCAGCAGTAGACACACGGTGGACGAGCAGTACTTC; CDR3: CASSRHTVDEQYF; J: TRBJ2-7; size: many; V: TRBV6-5; D: -
DNA: TGTGCCAGCAGCTTAGCAGGGGGGCGTCCCCAGTACTTC; CDR3: CASSLAGGRPQYF; J: TRBJ2-7; size: few; V: TRBV7-2; D: -
DNA: TGCGCCAGCAGCCAAGCACTTCAGGGGGACTATGGCTACACCTTC; CDR3: CASSQALQGDYGYTF; J: TRBJ1-2; size: many; V: TRBV4-3; D: TRBD1
DNA: TGCAGTGCTAGAGGCTCTCCGGGACAGGGGACTAATAGCTATGGCCACACCTTC; CDR3: CSARGSPGQGTNSYGHTF; J: TRBJ1-2; size: -; V: TRBV20-1; D: TRBD1
DNA: TGTGCCAGCAGCCCGAGGCGGGGATTCGACTATGGCTACACCTTC; CDR3: CASSPRRGFDYGYTF; J: TRBJ1-2; size: once; V: TRBV6-5; D: -
DNA: TGCAGTGCTAGAGACGACAGCTTGAAAGCTTTCTTT; CDR3: CSARDDSLKAFF; J: TRBJ1-1; size: -; V: TRBV20-1; D: -
DNA: TGTGCCACCAGTGACTTCGACTCAGGGACAGATACGCAGTATTTT; CDR3: CATSDFDSGTDTQYF; J: TRBJ2-3; size: few; V: TRBV24-1; D: -
DNA: TGTGCCACCAGCAGAGAGGGACGCCAGCATTTT; CDR3: CATSREGRQHF; J: TRBJ1-5; size: -; V: TRBV15; D: -
DNA: TGTGCCAGCAGCCCACCAGGACTAGGTGAGGATGAGCAGTTCTTC; CDR3: CASSPPGLGEDEQFF; J: TRBJ2-1; size: -; V: TRBV9; D: TRBD2